This T cell receptor (beta chain) was profiled in a study of blood T cell repertoires in COVID-19. On the study more broadly: Some COVID-19 samples were acute and others convalescent; all came from the United States, Italy and Spain. PBMCs, B-cell-depleted T cells, or T cells provided the cDNA or gDNA that made up the material.

After removal of 1 base from V and 6 bases from J, the junction contained 5 bases not matched to a gene. The germline gives CDR1 KGHDR, CDR2 SFDVKD. The CDR3 spans 15 residues. In the original analysis: Estimates of nucleated cell counts were drawn from the amplification of reference gene primers. The protocol was immunoSEQ multiplex PCR, while the TCRdb copy is restricted to in-frame clones and leaves out a portion. The DNA was the basis for D and trimming; V, J and clone size are from that table. The profile shows some 96,000 clones, almost 80% of them singletons. This clonotype was obtained from a man aged 70 or older with active or convalescent COVID-19. The gene calls are TRBV24-1 and TRBJ2-1; 7 bases fit TRBD1. Sequencing used peripheral blood. CDR3 sequence reads: CATSDFRGQFNEQFF. CDR3 nucleotide sequence: TGTGCCACCAGTGATTTTCGGGGACAGTTCAATGAGCAGTTCTTC.